This entry lists 27 T cell receptor beta chains sequenced from one sample in a study of vaccination effects on CD4 cells after COVID-19. The culture ran for roughly 10 days before CD4+ T cells were isolated. Here immunoSEQ multiplex PCR was the method, and the copy in TCRdb shows in-frame clones only, minus some. This repertoire shows 50,000 or so clones, 65% to 80% found once; its top ten account for over 4.5%. The antigens for these receptors are not known. The source material was CD4+ T cells from PBMCs cultured without peptide, sampled before COVID-19 vaccination. These receptors were collected from a human donor who received a COVID-19 vaccine.

The rearrangement joins TRBV5-1 to TRBJ1-4, with D possibly TRBD1 on 5 matching bases. There are 14 residues in the CDR3. Trimming took off 4 bases at V and 4 bases at J, with 11 bases between the two ends. Germline-derived CDR1 and CDR2 are SGHRS and YFSETQ. DNA of the CDR3: TGCGCCAGCAGCACCCGGGGCGGTAATGAAAAACTGTTTTTT. This sequence encodes CASSTRGGNEKLFF.

This clone was seen a handful of times. The CDR3 coding sequence is TGTGCCAGCAGCTTAGCGCTAGGCCGCTCTGGGGCCAACGTCCTGACTTTC. Amino acids: CASSLALGRSGANVLTF. The chain is built from TRBV7-9 and TRBJ2-6; no firm D call. Germline assignment: CDR1 SEHNR and CDR2 FQNEAQ (reference sequence). With 0 bases removed from V and 0 bases from J, the gap between germline ends came to 9 bases. The CDR3 sequence is 17 residues long.

The chain employs TRBV29-1 and TRBJ1-2, with D possibly matching TRBD1 (5 bases). Germline V gives CDR1 SQVTM, CDR2 ANQGSEA. The CDR3 totals 12 residues. V was pared by 6 bases and J by 12 bases, with 20 bases between. The CDR3 spells CSVRRLRERNTF. The CDR3 DNA is TGCAGCGTCCGTCGTCTCAGGGAGCGGAACACCTTC.

This clone was counted between two and nine times. V usage is TRBV29-1 and J usage is TRBJ2-7; D remains ambiguous. The CDR3 length is 13 residues. Trimming removed 4 bases from V and 7 bases from J, with 17 bases in between. Germline CDR1 reads SQVTM; CDR2 reads ANQGSEA. Here the CDR3 reads CSVGRRLNWEQYF. The CDR3 coding sequence is TGCAGCGTTGGGAGACGGCTTAATTGGGAGCAGTACTTC.

The J gene is TRBJ1-1, the V gene TRBV4-2; perhaps TRBD1 as D (5 bases). V was trimmed by 2 bases and J by 6 bases, leaving 10 bases between them. The CDR3 loop spans 13 amino acids. Per germline, CDR1 LGHNA and CDR2 YNFKEQ. CDR3 bases: TGTGCCAGCAGCCAACCAGGGAAGGCTGAAGCTTTCTTT. Protein product: CASSQPGKAEAFF.

The rearrangement uses TRBV10-3 and TRBJ1-1; D uncertain. Between the trimmed V and J ends, which lost 4 bases and 8 bases, there was a span of 8 bases. CDR1 and CDR2 from the germline V gene are ENHRY and SYGVKD. The CDR3 is 11 amino acids. CDR3 loop: CAISVGREAFF. The CDR3 DNA reads TGTGCCATCAGTGTAGGCCGAGAAGCTTTCTTT.

CDR3 DNA: TGCAGCGGGGGGGGCAGGGCGGGCACTGAAGCTTTCTTT. It codes for CSGGGRAGTEAFF. The chain links TRBV29-1 to TRBJ1-1; perhaps TRBD1 as D (6 bases). Looked up from germline, CDR1 is SQVTM and CDR2 is ANQGSEA. This CDR3 is 13 amino acids long. V was trimmed by 7 bases and J by 4 bases, leaving 16 bases between them.

This rearrangement joins TRBV19 to TRBJ1-2, with D possibly matching TRBD1 (5 bases). CDR1 and CDR2 (germline): LNHDA, SQIVND (reference sequence). Trimming took off 3 bases at V and 3 bases at J, with 8 bases between the two ends. The CDR3 loop spans 13 amino acids. CDR3 loop: CASSIGGDYGYTF. The CDR3 DNA sequence: TGTGCCAGTAGTATCGGAGGGGACTATGGCTACACCTTC.

CDR3 in amino acids: CASSTSGVYNEQFF. For the CDR3, the DNA is TGTGCCAGCAGTACCTCCGGCGTTTACAATGAGCAGTTCTTC. The chain employs TRBV6-6 and TRBJ2-1; D not resolved. Germline V gives CDR1 MNHNY, CDR2 SVGAGI (reference sequence). The CDR3 is 14 amino acids. V lost 5 bases, J lost 4 bases, and 12 bases lay in between.

V usage is TRBV7-6 and J usage is TRBJ2-1; 8 nucleotides align to TRBD1. This CDR3 is 19 amino acids long. The germline V gene has CDR1 SGHVS and CDR2 FNYEAQ. With V trimmed by 0 bases and J by 3 bases, 13 bases remained unmatched. The CDR3 reads CASSLALRQGRQLYNEQFF. The CDR3 bases are TGTGCCAGCAGCTTAGCTTTGCGACAGGGGCGCCAACTCTACAATGAGCAGTTCTTC.

The chain links TRBV12-3 or TRBV12-4 to TRBJ2-1; weak D call: TRBD2 (7 bases). CDR3 length: 13 amino acids. The V end was cut by 5 bases, the J end by 8 bases, with 13 bases between. Here the CDR3 DNA reads TGTGCCAGCAGTCAAGGGGGGGCCTATGAGCAGTTCTTC. It specifies CASSQGGAYEQFF.

V gene TRBV7-9 combines with J gene TRBJ1-3; tentative D call: TRBD1 (6 bases). The V end lost 5 bases, the J end lost 4 bases, and 21 bases lay between the germline ends. CDR3 length: 17 amino acids. Germline lookup yields CDR1 SEHNR and CDR2 FQNEAQ (reference sequence). The CDR3 protein is CASSPTQGTALGNTIYF. CDR3 bases: TGTGCCAGCAGCCCGACACAGGGTACGGCTTTGGGAAACACCATATATTTT.

The J gene is TRBJ2-3, the V gene TRBV7-2, with 10 bases identical to TRBD2. The junction had 5 bases not matched to a gene; V was cut back by 4 bases and J by 4 bases. The CDR3 has 15 amino acids. The germline V gene has CDR1 SGHTA and CDR2 FQGNSA. CDR3 sequence: CASSWSGGAADTQYF. DNA of the CDR3: TGTGCCAGCAGCTGGAGCGGGGGGGCCGCAGATACGCAGTATTTT.

The chain carries TRBV6-5 and TRBJ2-7; 7 nucleotides agree with TRBD2. Germline values: CDR1 MNHEY, CDR2 SVGAGI. The CDR3 is 15 amino acids. The V segment lost 5 bases and the J segment 4 bases; nucleotides outside the gene matches: 11. Written as DNA, the CDR3 is TGTGCCAGCAGTCACGCCGGGACTAACTTTTACGAGCAGTACTTC. It translates to CASSHAGTNFYEQYF.

J is TRBJ1-1 and V is TRBV18; D call uncertain. Germline values: CDR1 KGHSH, CDR2 LQKENI. The CDR3 loop spans 16 amino acids. Trimming took 3 bases from V and 1 from J, leaving 15 bases between them. Here the CDR3 reads CASSPLDGRENTEAFF. CDR3 coding DNA: TGTGCCAGCTCACCCCTTGACGGGAGGGAGAACACTGAAGCTTTCTTT.

The gene calls are TRBV28 and TRBJ1-2; TRBD1 aligns across 7 bases. With V trimmed by 5 bases and J by 7 bases, 10 bases remained unmatched. CDR1 and CDR2 (germline): MDHEN, SYDVKM. This CDR3 contains 14 residues. The DNA of the CDR3 is TGTGCCAGCAGTCTAGCTGGCAGGGGGTTTGGCTACACCTTC. Its translation is CASSLAGRGFGYTF.

J is TRBJ2-2 and V is TRBV6-2 or TRBV6-3; D may be TRBD1 (5 bases). Trimming left V 2 bases short and J 4 bases short, with 17 bases between. This CDR3 is built from 17 residues. The germline gives CDR1 MNHEY, CDR2 SVGEGT. CDR3 residues: CASSYRDSPSLTGELFF. The DNA for the CDR3 is TGTGCCAGCAGTTACCGAGACAGCCCTAGTCTCACCGGGGAGCTGTTTTTT.

Remarks on this clone: It is unclear where the CDR3 begins or ends on the DNA, so no DNA is shown, and the CDR3 is as TCRdb lists it. The chain joins TRBV6-5 to TRBJ1-5. The CDR3 has 16 residues if both end residues are counted. Germline V CDR1 and CDR2: MNHEY, SVGAGI. This CDR3 is CASSSSGLGSNQPQHF.

V is TRBV6-1 and J is TRBJ1-2, with D maybe TRBD1 (6 bases). This CDR3 region has 13 residues. In germline, CDR1 is MNHNS, CDR2 SASEGT. Trimming cost V 2 bases and J 14 bases, with 18 bases left between them. Written as DNA, the CDR3 is TGTGCCAGCAGTGAATCCGGACAGCCTACTCGGACCTTC. It translates to CASSESGQPTRTF.

The table lists this clone with a count of one. V is TRBV27 and J is TRBJ1-2; 7 bases agree with TRBD1. The CDR3 sequence is 14 residues long. CDR1 is MNHEY, CDR2 SMNVEV, per germline (reference sequence). V was pared by 4 bases and J by 4 bases, with 6 bases of the junction left unmatched. This CDR3 is CASSSETGPYGYTF. The CDR3 nucleotides are TGTGCCAGCAGTTCCGAGACAGGGCCCTATGGCTACACCTTC.

CDR3 loop: CASSPGPGGYGYTF. CDR3 DNA sequence: TGTGCCAGCAGTCCGGGCCCAGGGGGCTATGGCTACACCTTC. The chain has TRBV6-5 and TRBJ1-2, with 7 positions matching TRBD1. This CDR3 is built from 14 residues. Germline V gene sequence: CDR1 MNHEY, CDR2 SVGAGI. The trim removed 5 bases at V and 4 bases at J, leaving 7 bases unmatched.

V usage is TRBV5-1 and J usage is TRBJ2-2; TRBD2 matches at 8 bases. Germline-derived CDR1 and CDR2 are SGHRS and YFSETQ. After removal of 2 bases from V and 3 bases from J, the junction contained 6 bases not matched to a gene. This CDR3 region has 16 residues. Written as DNA, the CDR3 is TGCGCCAGCAGCTTAAGGGGTAGCGGGGACACCGGGGAGCTGTTTTTT. Translated, it gives CASSLRGSGDTGELFF.

The chain links TRBV3-1 (or the pseudogene TRBV3-2) to TRBJ1-2; no firm D call. The CDR3 extends over 16 amino acids. CDR1 is LGHDT, CDR2 YNNKEL, per germline (reference sequence). V lost 0 bases and J 0 bases, leaving 11 bases between the germline ends. The CDR3 loop reads CASSQELRLTNYGYTF. As DNA, the CDR3 is TGTGCCAGCAGCCAAGAGCTGAGGTTGACTAACTATGGCTACACCTTC.

V usage is TRBV5-1 and J usage is TRBJ2-7, with D tentatively TRBD1 (5 bases). CDR3 length: 13 residues. Looked up from germline, CDR1 is SGHRS and CDR2 is YFSETQ. V lost 0 bases and J 5 bases, leaving 9 bases between the germline ends. CDR3 bases: TGCGCCAGCAGCTTGGGACAGACCGACGAGCAGTACTTC. Its protein product is CASSLGQTDEQYF.

This sequence joins TRBV2 and TRBJ1-1; no reliable D call. This CDR3 has 13 amino acids. Trimming took off 4 bases at V and 1 base at J, with 7 bases between the two ends. CDR1 and CDR2 (germline): SNHLY, FYNNEI. This chain's CDR3 is CASSAGENTEAFF. The CDR3 nucleotides read TGTGCCAGCAGTGCCGGCGAGAACACTGAAGCTTTCTTT.

The genes are TRBV5-5 and TRBJ1-5; D might be TRBD1 (5 bases). The length of the CDR3 is 14 residues. V dropped 0 bases and J dropped 10 bases, with 14 bases sitting between them. Germline loops: CDR1 SGHKS, CDR2 YYEKEE (reference sequence). The CDR3 bases are TGTGCCAGCAGCTTGGCTGGAGGGACGGAACCCCAGCATTTT. As protein: CASSLAGGTEPQHF. The full variable domain, with the rest looked up from reference TRBV5-5 and TRBJ1-5, is DAGVTQSPTHLIKTRGQQVTLRCSPISGHKSVSWYQQVLGQGPQFIFQYYEKEERGRGNFPDRFSARQFPNYSSELNVNALLLGDSALYLCASSLAGGTEPQHFGDGTRLSIL.

This chain's CDR3 is CASSRRQETQYF. DNA for the CDR3: TGTGCCAGTAGTCGAAGACAAGAGACCCAGTACTTC. The chain uses TRBV19 and TRBJ2-5; D call uncertain. V gave up 5 bases and J gave up 2 bases, with 6 bases separating them. The CDR3 sequence is 12 residues long. CDR1 is LNHDA, CDR2 SQIVND, per germline (reference sequence).